Below are 15 T cell receptor beta chains sequenced from a single sample in a study of CD8+CD57+ T cells in acquired aplastic anemia. The study profiled TCR beta VDJ and CDR3 using genomic DNA as template. One entry per CDR3 protein, called by TCRdb with MiXCR from the reads. The data contain a few hundred thousand distinct CDR3 sequences, roughly 68% of them singletons. The specimen was sorted CD4+, CD8+, or CD8+CD57+ T cells (not recorded which) from PBMCs. The receptors were sampled from a human donor in good health, serving as a control.

In regard to this clonotype: A read error may be the cause here, since a much bigger clone is one base away. The rearrangement joins TRBV7-2 to TRBJ1-2; D is undetermined. The V gene lost 5 bases and the J gene lost 3 bases, with 7 bases spanning the gap. This CDR3 comprises 12 residues. Looked up from germline, CDR1 is SGHTA and CDR2 is FQGNSA. As DNA, the CDR3 is TGTGCCAGCAGCCAAGCCTACTATGGCTACACCTTC. Its protein is CASSQAYYGYTF.

This chain connects TRBV29-1 to TRBJ1-2; 9 bases match TRBD1. V was clipped by 4 bases and J by 7 bases; unmatched bases: 1. Germline CDR1 SQVTM, CDR2 ANQGSEA. The CDR3 loop spans 11 amino acids. This CDR3 reads CSVGTGAGYTF. CDR3 coding DNA: TGCAGCGTTGGGACAGGGGCTGGCTACACCTTC.

V and J are TRBV5-4 and TRBJ2-7, with 8 nucleotides matching TRBD1. The CDR3 runs 15 residues. The ends lost 4 bases at V and 0 bases at J; junction bases unmatched: 6. Looked up from germline, CDR1 is SGHNT and CDR2 is YYREEE (reference sequence). CDR3 amino acids: CASSPGQDSSYEQYF. The CDR3 coding sequence is TGTGCCAGCAGCCCGGGACAGGATAGCTCCTACGAGCAGTACTTC.

This clonotype was found a few times. The chain employs TRBV3-1 and TRBJ2-1, with TRBD1 as a possible D gene (7 bases). This CDR3 spans 14 amino acids. V shed 2 bases and J shed 8 bases, with 13 bases lying between them. Germline V gives CDR1 LGHDT, CDR2 YNNKEL (reference sequence). The CDR3 bases are TGTGCCAGCAGCCAACGGGGGACAGTGGATGAGCAGTTCTTC. It codes for CASSQRGTVDEQFF.

This clonotype was counted once. This chain links TRBV25-1 with TRBJ2-2; D may be TRBD1 or TRBD2 (5 bases each). V was pared by 1 base and J by 1 base, with 13 bases between. The germline V gene has CDR1 MGHDK and CDR2 SYGVNS. CDR3 length: 17 amino acids. The chain's CDR3 is CASSEWYGDGNTGELFF. CDR3 sequence (DNA): TGTGCCAGCAGTGAATGGTACGGGGACGGGAACACCGGGGAGCTGTTTTTT.

The CDR3 region is CASRTDSANQPQHF. The CDR3, as DNA: TGTGCCAGCAGGACTGACTCGGCCAATCAGCCCCAGCATTTT. V is TRBV12-3 or TRBV12-4 and J is TRBJ1-5, with unresolved D. V was shortened by 6 bases and J by 3 bases, with 12 bases between the two germline ends. The CDR3 loop spans 14 amino acids.

As for this clonotype: Germline and junction disagree at one end, which may indicate a read error. The rearrangement joins TRBV7-2 to TRBJ1-2, with 9 bases aligning to TRBD1. The CDR3 extends over 13 amino acids. CDR1 and CDR2 (germline): SGHTA, FQGNSA. The CDR3 loop is CASSAGQGYEQNF. The CDR3, as DNA: TGTGCCAGCAGCGCGGGACAGGGATACGAGCAGAACTTC.

This clonotype showed up many times. V and J are TRBV7-6 and TRBJ1-1, with 8 bases lining up with TRBD1. V lost 3 bases to trimming and J lost 1 base; unmatched junction nucleotides: 1. The CDR3 runs to 14 residues. Germline V gives CDR1 SGHVS, CDR2 FNYEAQ. CDR3 in amino acids: CASSFDRGNTEAFF. DNA of the CDR3: TGTGCCAGCAGCTTCGACAGGGGGAACACTGAAGCTTTCTTT.

The rearrangement uses TRBV11-2 and TRBJ1-4; D is undetermined. This CDR3 has 15 amino acids. Germline CDR1 reads SGHAT; CDR2 reads FQNNGV. The germline V and J ends were trimmed by 7 bases and 7 bases, with 19 bases remaining between them. The CDR3 nucleotides read TGTGCCAGCACAGAAGAGTTCGCGGGCCTTGAAAAACTGTTTTTT. Residues: CASTEEFAGLEKLFF.

This clonotype has a single count. V is TRBV7-6 and J is TRBJ1-2; 7 nucleotides line up with TRBD1. With 5 bases clipped from V and 0 bases from J, the junction kept 9 bases outside the gene matches. Germline V gene data show CDR1 as SGHVS and CDR2 as FNYEAQ. CDR3 length: 16 residues. CDR3 residues: CASSVYDRVSNYGYTF. The CDR3 bases are TGTGCCAGCAGCGTCTACGACAGGGTGTCTAACTATGGCTACACCTTC.

As for this clonotype: A clone one base away is much larger, so this may be a read error. V and J are TRBV11-3 and TRBJ1-1; D possibly corresponds to TRBD1 (6 bases). The V gene's germline CDR1 is SGHNT and CDR2 YENEEA. The CDR3 runs 14 residues. The chain's CDR3 is CASSPGTSHTGAFF. For the CDR3, the DNA is TGTGCCAGCAGCCCCGGGACATCGCACACTGGAGCTTTCTTT.

The chain couples TRBV10-2 to TRBJ2-7; possible D gene TRBD1, 6 bases. Per germline, CDR1 WSHSY and CDR2 SAAADI. There are 17 residues in the CDR3. V was trimmed by 2 bases and J by 2 bases, leaving 19 bases between them. In nucleotides, the CDR3 is TGCGCCAGCAGTGAGACCCGGCTGGGACAAGCCCCCTACGAGCAGTACTTC. Translating it yields CASSETRLGQAPYEQYF.

Turning to this clonotype: One end of the junction is discordant with germline, which a read error may explain. The chain has TRBV9 and TRBJ2-3; maybe TRBD2 (5 bases). CDR3 size: 13 residues. Germline loops: CDR1 SGDLS, CDR2 YYNGEE. The CDR3 reads CATSRGYQNTQYF. In nucleotides, the CDR3 is TGTGCCACCAGTCGAGGGTACCAGAATACGCAGTACTTT.

V and J are TRBV5-5 and TRBJ2-3; D uncertain. In germline, CDR1 is SGHKS, CDR2 YYEKEE (reference sequence). With 9 bases removed from V and 5 bases from J, the gap between germline ends came to 19 bases. The CDR3 totals 14 residues. The CDR3 coding sequence is TGTGCCATCGCTCACGGGCCTCAAGGAGATACGCAGTATTTT. Translation: CAIAHGPQGDTQYF.

As regards this clonotype: Because it lacks the conserved phenylalanine or tryptophan at the end, this CDR3 is likely a read error. V gene TRBV2 combines with J gene TRBJ1-5, with TRBD1 as a possible D gene (5 bases). This CDR3 is 13 amino acids long. Germline CDR1 SNHLY, CDR2 FYNNEI. Trimming shortened V by 6 bases and J by 9 bases, and 15 bases separated the two germline ends. CDR3 sequence reads: CASSHFEGTPQHS. Written as DNA, the CDR3 is TGTGCCAGCAGCCACTTTGAGGGGACGCCCCAGCATTCT.